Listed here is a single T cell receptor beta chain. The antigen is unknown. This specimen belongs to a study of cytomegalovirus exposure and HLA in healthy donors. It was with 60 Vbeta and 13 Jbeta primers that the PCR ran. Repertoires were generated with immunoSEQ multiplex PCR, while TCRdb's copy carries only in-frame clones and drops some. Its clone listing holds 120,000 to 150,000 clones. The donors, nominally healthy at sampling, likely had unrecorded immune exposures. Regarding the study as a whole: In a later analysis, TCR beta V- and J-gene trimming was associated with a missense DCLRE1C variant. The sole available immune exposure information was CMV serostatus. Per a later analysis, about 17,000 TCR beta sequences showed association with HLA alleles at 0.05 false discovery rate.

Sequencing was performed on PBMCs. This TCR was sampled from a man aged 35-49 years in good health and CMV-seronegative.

CDR3 sequence: CASSLALAINEQFF. CDR3 coding DNA: TGTGCCAGCAGCTTGGCACTAGCAATAAATGAGCAGTTCTTC. V gene TRBV5-5 combines with J gene TRBJ2-1; D possibly corresponds to TRBD2 (6 bases). Trimming removed 0 bases at V and 7 bases at J, with 11 bases between. CDR3 length equals 14 residues. CDR1 SGHKS and CDR2 YYEKEE come from the germline V gene (reference sequence).